This T cell receptor beta chain was observed in a study of Ad26.COV2.S vaccination and SARS-CoV-2 variants. Treatment reported: over 15 received Ad26.COV2.S at low or high dose, single or two shots; about 5 received placebo; per-sample allocation not given. Samples were taken on day 63 after the first vaccine or placebo injection. V lost 0 bases and J lost 3, with 20 bases in between. Germline loops: CDR1 SQVTM, CDR2 ANQGSEA. This CDR3 comprises 17 residues. The repertoire was sequenced with immunoSEQ multiplex PCR; TCRdb's copy has only in-frame clones and lacks some. The sample consists of about 350,000 clones, roughly 84% of them appearing once.

J is TRBJ1-2 and V is TRBV29-1, with a tentative D call TRBD1 (6 bases). The starting material was peripheral blood, obtained in a trial of Ad26.COV2.S vaccine versus placebo. The clonotype comes from a person between 18 and 65 years old who received the Ad26.COV2.S COVID-19 vaccine or a placebo. The CDR3 loop reads CSVEDAYGGPGDYGYTF. The CDR3 bases are TGCAGCGTTGAAGATGCCTATGGGGGGCCGGGGGACTATGGCTACACCTTC.